Below are 12 T cell receptor beta chains sequenced from a single sample in a study of Ad26.COV2.S vaccination and SARS-CoV-2 variants. Assay used: immunoSEQ multiplex PCR; TCRdb lists only in-frame clones, some missing. In the table there are a few hundred thousand clones, 80% to 95% of which are singletons. Indicated treatment: some 19 received Ad26.COV2.S at low or high dose, single or two shots; roughly 5 received placebo; per-sample allocation not given. On day 63 after the first injection, vaccine and placebo recipients gave samples. The sequencing here drew on peripheral blood, taken in a trial of Ad26.COV2.S vaccine versus placebo. Every receptor here comes from a person between 18 and 65 years old who received the Ad26.COV2.S COVID-19 vaccine or a placebo.

Concerning this clone: Other DNA sequences in this specimen translate into the identical CDR3. The V gene is TRBV29-1, the J gene TRBJ2-1, with D possibly matching TRBD2 (6 bases). Looked up from germline, CDR1 is SQVTM and CDR2 is ANQGSEA. The CDR3 runs to 13 residues. The V and J ends lost 3 bases and 7 bases respectively, with 13 bases between them. The CDR3 region is CSVEPSGGNEQFF. The CDR3 DNA is TGCAGCGTTGAGCCCTCAGGAGGGAATGAGCAGTTCTTC.

Turning to this clone: Different DNA sequences within this sample yield the same CDR3. The V call is TRBV9, the J call TRBJ1-6; maybe TRBD1 (5 bases). The germline V gene has CDR1 SGDLS and CDR2 YYNGEE. The length of the CDR3 is 14 residues. Trimming removed 0 bases at V and 8 bases at J, with 9 bases between. CDR3 DNA: TGTGCCAGCAGCGTAGAAGGGGCTGATTCACCCCTCCACTTT. This codes for CASSVEGADSPLHF.

The J gene is TRBJ2-7, the V gene TRBV7-6, with TRBD1 as a possible D gene (6 bases). This CDR3 is 12 amino acids long. The V end lost 5 bases, the J end lost 6 bases, and 11 bases lay between the germline ends. Germline V gives CDR1 SGHVS, CDR2 FNYEAQ. CDR3 bases: TGTGCCAGCAGCGCGACAGGTTCCGAGCAGTACTTC. Translating it yields CASSATGSEQYF. Filled out from reference TRBV7-6 and TRBJ2-7, the complete variable domain reads GAGVSQSPRYKVTKRGQDVALRCDPISGHVSLYWYRQALGQGPEFLTYFNYEAQQDKSGLPNDRFSAERPEGSISTLTIQRTEQRDSAMYRCASSATGSEQYFGPGTRLTVT.

J is TRBJ2-2 and V is TRBV7-3, with D perhaps matching TRBD1 or TRBD2 (5 bases each). Trimming took 5 bases from V and 7 from J, leaving 11 bases between them. Germline-derived CDR1 and CDR2 are SGHTA and FQGTGA. The CDR3 consists of 13 residues. CDR3 loop: CASSAQEVGELFF. CDR3 nucleotide sequence: TGTGCCAGCAGCGCACAGGAGGTCGGGGAGCTGTTTTTT.

The chain is built from TRBV5-1 and TRBJ2-1; the match to TRBD2 covers 9 bases. The germline CDR1 and CDR2 sequences are SGHRS and YFSETQ. This CDR3 is 15 amino acids long. The J segment lost 6 bases and the V segment lost 1 base, leaving 5 bases of the junction unmatched. The CDR3 loop is CASSLSSGVSNEQFF. CDR3 coding DNA: TGCGCCAGCAGCTTGTCTAGCGGGGTGTCCAATGAGCAGTTCTTC.

V and J are TRBV24-1 and TRBJ2-1; 8 positions agree with TRBD2. This CDR3 contains 16 residues. Germline V gene sequence: CDR1 KGHDR, CDR2 SFDVKD. V dropped 4 bases and J dropped 8; count of bases not matched to a gene: 12. The CDR3 sequence: CATSDSGRGSVYEQFF. The CDR3 DNA sequence: TGTGCCACCAGTGACTCCGGGAGGGGAAGTGTTTATGAGCAGTTCTTC.

This chain links TRBV7-2 with TRBJ2-5; 7 bases match TRBD2. V shed 3 bases and J 4 bases; nucleotides not matched to a gene: 5. The CDR3 covers 14 residues. CDR1 SGHTA and CDR2 FQGNSA come from the germline V gene. The CDR3 DNA follows: TGTGCCAGCAGCTTGAATTCGGGGGGAGAGACCCAGTACTTC. It encodes CASSLNSGGETQYF.

V gene TRBV28 combines with J gene TRBJ2-7, with TRBD1 identical over 12 bases. Looked up from germline, CDR1 is MDHEN and CDR2 is SYDVKM. Losses at the gene ends were 6 bases for V and 6 bases for J; bases not matched to a gene: 6. The CDR3 loop spans 14 amino acids. The CDR3 sequence: CASSSGQGAIEQYF. In DNA form, the CDR3 reads TGTGCCAGCAGCTCGGGACAGGGGGCGATCGAGCAGTACTTC.

J is TRBJ2-1 and V is TRBV30, with D uncertain. The V end was cut by 0 bases, the J end by 6 bases, with 6 bases between. Per the germline V gene, CDR1 is GTSNPN and CDR2 is SVGIG (reference sequence). CDR3 size: 12 residues. CDR3 DNA sequence: TGTGCCTGGAGTGTAACAGTCAATGAGCAGTTCTTC. This translates into CAWSVTVNEQFF.

This clone was observed a single time. The chain has TRBV5-1 and TRBJ1-1; 7 bases are a match to TRBD1. The CDR3 totals 14 residues. V dropped 1 base and J dropped 5; count of bases not matched to a gene: 5. The germline gives CDR1 SGHRS, CDR2 YFSETQ. CDR3 region: CASSLTTGETEAFF. The CDR3 coding sequence is TGCGCCAGCAGCTTGACCACAGGGGAAACTGAAGCTTTCTTT.

V is TRBV2 and J is TRBJ1-2; TRBD1 is a possible D gene (6 bases). Between the trimmed V and J ends, which lost 3 bases and 2 bases, there was a span of 13 bases. CDR1 SNHLY and CDR2 FYNNEI come from the germline V gene. This CDR3 region has 15 residues. CDR3 coding DNA: TGTGCCAGCAGTGAGTTCAGGGGCATGAACTATGGCTACACCTTC. Translating gives CASSEFRGMNYGYTF. Variable domain in full (rest from reference TRBV2 and TRBJ1-2): EPEVTQTPSHQVTQMGQEVILRCVPISNHLYFYWYRQILGQKVEFLVSFYNNEISEKSEIFDDQFSVERPDGSNFTLKIRSTKLEDSAMYFCASSEFRGMNYGYTFGSGTRLTVV.

The chain carries TRBV3-1 (or the pseudogene TRBV3-2) and TRBJ2-1, with D possibly being TRBD2 (6 bases). With 4 bases removed from V and 1 base from J, the gap between germline ends came to 17 bases. The CDR3 has 17 amino acids. CDR1 and CDR2 (germline): LGHDT, YNNKEL (reference sequence). CDR3: CASSPKGRGSSYNEQFF. DNA for the CDR3: TGTGCCAGCAGCCCAAAGGGGCGGGGTAGTTCCTACAATGAGCAGTTCTTC.